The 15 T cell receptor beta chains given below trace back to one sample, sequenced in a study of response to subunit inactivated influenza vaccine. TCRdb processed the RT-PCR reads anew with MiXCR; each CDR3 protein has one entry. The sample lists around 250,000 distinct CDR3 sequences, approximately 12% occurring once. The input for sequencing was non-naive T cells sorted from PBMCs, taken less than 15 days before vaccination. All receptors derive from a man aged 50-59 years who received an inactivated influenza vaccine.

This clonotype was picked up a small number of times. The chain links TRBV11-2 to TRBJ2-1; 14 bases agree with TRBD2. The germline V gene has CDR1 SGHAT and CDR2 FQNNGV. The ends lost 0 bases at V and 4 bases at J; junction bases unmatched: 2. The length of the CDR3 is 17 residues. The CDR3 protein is CASSLDGLAGGYNEQFF. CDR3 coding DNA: TGTGCCAGCAGCTTAGATGGACTAGCGGGGGGATACAATGAGCAGTTCTTC.

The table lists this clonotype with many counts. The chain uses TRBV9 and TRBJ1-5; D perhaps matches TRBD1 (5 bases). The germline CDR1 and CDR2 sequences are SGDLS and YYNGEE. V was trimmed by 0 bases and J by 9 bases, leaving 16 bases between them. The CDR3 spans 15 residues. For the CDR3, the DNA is TGTGCCAGCAGCGTAGCGGCGGATGGAAGGGGGCCCCAGCATTTT. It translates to CASSVAADGRGPQHF.

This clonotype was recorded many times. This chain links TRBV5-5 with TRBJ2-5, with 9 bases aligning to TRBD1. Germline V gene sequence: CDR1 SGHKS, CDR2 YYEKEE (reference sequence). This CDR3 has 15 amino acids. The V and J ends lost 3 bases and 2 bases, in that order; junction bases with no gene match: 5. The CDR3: CASSSRTGVQETQYF. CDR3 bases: TGTGCCAGCAGCTCCCGGACAGGGGTTCAAGAGACCCAGTACTTC.

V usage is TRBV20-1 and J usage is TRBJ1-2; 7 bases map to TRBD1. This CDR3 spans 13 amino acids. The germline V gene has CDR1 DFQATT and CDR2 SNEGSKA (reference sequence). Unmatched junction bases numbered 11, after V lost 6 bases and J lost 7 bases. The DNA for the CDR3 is TGCAGTGCCGAACAGGGGATGTTGGGTGGCTACACCTTC. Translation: CSAEQGMLGGYTF.

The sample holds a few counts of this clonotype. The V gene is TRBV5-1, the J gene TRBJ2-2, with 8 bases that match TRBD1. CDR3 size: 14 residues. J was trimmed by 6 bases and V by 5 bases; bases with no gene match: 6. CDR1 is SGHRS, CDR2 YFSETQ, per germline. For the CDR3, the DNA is TGCGCCAGCAGAGGACAGGGTATGTCCGGGGAGCTGTTTTTT. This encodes CASRGQGMSGELFF.

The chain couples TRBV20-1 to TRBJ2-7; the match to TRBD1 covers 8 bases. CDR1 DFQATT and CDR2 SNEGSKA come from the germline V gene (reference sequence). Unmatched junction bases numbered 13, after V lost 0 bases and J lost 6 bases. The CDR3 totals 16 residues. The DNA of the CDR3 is TGCAGTGCTAGAGATCCTCGGCAGGGGGCCGTGGGCGAGCAGTACTTC. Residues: CSARDPRQGAVGEQYF.

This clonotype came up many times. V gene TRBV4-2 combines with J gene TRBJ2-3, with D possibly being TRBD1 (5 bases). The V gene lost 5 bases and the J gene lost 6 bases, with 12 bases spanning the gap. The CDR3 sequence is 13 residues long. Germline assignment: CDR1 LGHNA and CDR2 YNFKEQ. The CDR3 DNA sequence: TGTGCCAGCAGCGGACGGAAGGGGGATACGCAGTATTTT. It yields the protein CASSGRKGDTQYF.

The CDR3 sequence is CASSWGQGDNQPQHF. DNA of the CDR3: TGTGCCAGCAGTTGGGGACAGGGGGATAATCAGCCCCAGCATTTT. V usage is TRBV6-2 or TRBV6-3 and J usage is TRBJ1-5; TRBD1 matches 11 bases. CDR3 size: 15 residues. After removal of 4 bases from V and 4 bases from J, the junction contained 3 bases not matched to a gene. In germline, CDR1 is MNHEY, CDR2 SVGEGT.

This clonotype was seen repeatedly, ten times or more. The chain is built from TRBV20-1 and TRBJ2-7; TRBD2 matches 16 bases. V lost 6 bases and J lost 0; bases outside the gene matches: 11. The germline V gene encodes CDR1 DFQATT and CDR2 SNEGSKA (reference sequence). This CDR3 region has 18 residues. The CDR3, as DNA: TGCAGTGCGGACGGGACTAGCGGGGGGGATAGGAGCTCCTACGAGCAGTACTTC. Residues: CSADGTSGGDRSSYEQYF.

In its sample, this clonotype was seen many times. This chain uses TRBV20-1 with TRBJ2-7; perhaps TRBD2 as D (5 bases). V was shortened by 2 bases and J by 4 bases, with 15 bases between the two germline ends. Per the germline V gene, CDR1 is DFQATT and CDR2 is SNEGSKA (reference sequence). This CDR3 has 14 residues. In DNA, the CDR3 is TGCAGTGCTAGAAAAGAGGGTCGGCGTTACGAGCAGTACTTC. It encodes CSARKEGRRYEQYF.

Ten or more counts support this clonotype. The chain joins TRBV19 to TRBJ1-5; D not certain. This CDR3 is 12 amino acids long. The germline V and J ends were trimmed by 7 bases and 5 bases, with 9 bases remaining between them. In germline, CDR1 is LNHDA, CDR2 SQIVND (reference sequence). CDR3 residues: CASTDSYQPQHF. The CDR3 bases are TGTGCCAGTACCGATTCGTATCAGCCCCAGCATTTT.

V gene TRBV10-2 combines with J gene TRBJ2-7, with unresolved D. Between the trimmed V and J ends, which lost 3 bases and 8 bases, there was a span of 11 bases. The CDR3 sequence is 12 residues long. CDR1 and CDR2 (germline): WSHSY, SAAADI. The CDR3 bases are TGCGCCAGCAGTGACCTTCGGGTACAGCAGTACTTC. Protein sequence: CASSDLRVQQYF.

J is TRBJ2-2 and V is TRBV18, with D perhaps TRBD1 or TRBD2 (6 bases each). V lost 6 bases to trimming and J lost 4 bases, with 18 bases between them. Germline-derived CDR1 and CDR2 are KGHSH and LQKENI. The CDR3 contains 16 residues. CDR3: CASSQGTFLTTGELFF. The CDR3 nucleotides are TGTGCCAGCTCGCAGGGGACTTTCTTAACCACCGGGGAGCTGTTTTTT.

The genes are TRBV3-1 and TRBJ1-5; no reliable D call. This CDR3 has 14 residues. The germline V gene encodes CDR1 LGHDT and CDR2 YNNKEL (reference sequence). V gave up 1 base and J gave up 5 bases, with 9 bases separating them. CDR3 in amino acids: CASSQGNSDQPQHF. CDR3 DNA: TGTGCCAGCAGCCAAGGCAATAGTGATCAGCCCCAGCATTTT.

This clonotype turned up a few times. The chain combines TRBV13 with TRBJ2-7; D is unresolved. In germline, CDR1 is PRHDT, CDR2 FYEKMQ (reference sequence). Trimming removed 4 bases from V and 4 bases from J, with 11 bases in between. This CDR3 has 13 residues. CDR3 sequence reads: CASSSTAVYEQYF. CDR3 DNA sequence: TGTGCCAGCAGCTCTACGGCAGTATACGAGCAGTACTTC.